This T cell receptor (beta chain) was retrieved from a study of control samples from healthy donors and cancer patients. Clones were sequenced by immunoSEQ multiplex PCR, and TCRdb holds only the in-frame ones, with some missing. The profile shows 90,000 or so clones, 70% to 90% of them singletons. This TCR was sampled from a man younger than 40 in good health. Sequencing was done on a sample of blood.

The CDR3 spells CASSGSPGQGTYEQYF. CDR3 nucleotides: TGTGCCAGCAGTGGTTCCCCGGGACAGGGAACCTACGAGCAGTACTTC. The chain couples TRBV2 to TRBJ2-7; 9 nucleotides line up with TRBD1. CDR1 and CDR2 (germline): SNHLY, FYNNEI. Trimming at V came to 4 bases and at J to 2 bases, leaving 9 bases not matched to a gene. The CDR3 extends over 16 amino acids.